This record concerns one T cell receptor beta chain sequence. The antigen is undetermined. Sorting defined naive CD4+ as CD4+CD8-CD45RO-CD45RA+ and naive CD8+ as CD8+CD4-CD45RA+CD27bright. The CDR3 contains 15 residues. V shed 3 bases and J 6 bases; nucleotides not matched to a gene: 8. Germline V gene lookup returns CDR1 KGHSH and CDR2 LQKENI. This sample was included in a study of healthy donors' naive CD4 and CD8 T cells. Study-level points and caveats: Negatively charged CDR3s marked CD8+ lineage; positively charged CDR3s marked CD4+ lineage. CDR3 charge plus V and J genes appeared to account for roughly 13% of CD4/CD8 variance.

Each TCR library used around 540 ng of total RNA and a linear amplification protocol. Using its own MiXCR run on the reads, TCRdb lists one record per CDR3 protein. The sample holds approximately 200,000 distinct CDR3 sequences, about 76% seen once. The chain has TRBV18 and TRBJ2-7; 10 positions agree with TRBD1. Sequencing was performed on naive CD4+ and CD8+ T cells sorted from blood, pooled from several donors. This TCR was sampled from a pool of human donors in good health; the sample pools cells from several healthy donors. This CDR3 reads CASSPSGTGDSEQYF. The CDR3 DNA follows: TGTGCCAGCTCACCGTCCGGGACAGGGGATAGCGAGCAGTACTTC.